This paragraph covers one T cell receptor (beta chain) sequence. The antigen is undetermined. The record originates from a study of STAT5B mutations in CD4+ large granular lymphocyte leukemia. The survey-level immunoSEQ assay was used. This table comes from immunoSEQ multiplex PCR, and its TCRdb copy is limited to in-frame clones, with some not included. The table records around 31,000 clones, 65% to 75% of them present only once. Controls came from buffy coats of healthy blood donors. Regarding the study as a whole: Without putative leukemic clones, patient CD4-sorted repertoires remained more clonal than healthy CD4+ repertoires. The CD4+ versus CD8+ T-LGLL clonality difference may reflect limited sample size.

The sequence was collected from a human donor in good health. The sample taken for sequencing was CD4+ T cells from blood buffy coats.

In DNA, the CDR3 is TGTGCCAGCAGCCTTTTCGACCTCACCAGCACCGGGGAGCTGTTTTTT. Protein product: CASSLFDLTSTGELFF. This chain connects TRBV7-6 to TRBJ2-2; no definite D call. V lost 5 bases and J lost 4, with 17 bases in between. CDR3 length equals 16 residues. Per germline, CDR1 SGHVS and CDR2 FNYEAQ.